This TCR beta chain was obtained from a study of regulatory T cells in long-lasting Graves disease. Arm-PCR of CDR3 regions and iRepertoire HTBI primers were used to build TCR beta libraries. TCRdb re-called the multiplex PCR reads through MiXCR, storing one row per CDR3 protein. The sample lists roughly 410,000 distinct CDR3 sequences; about 15% were seen once. Ten or more counts support this clonotype. Time point denoted: newly diagnosed GD, antithyroid drugs for less than 3 months. The TCR library was made from RNA extracted from PBMCs. V was cut by 2 bases and J by 7 bases, with 9 bases left in between. CDR1 is ENHRY, CDR2 SYGVKD, per germline. The CDR3 runs 12 residues. The same data also contributed to another study, on T cells in Graves' hyperthyroidism and ophthalmopathy. That report adds: Diagnosis relied on clinical symptoms, serum thyroxine and TRAb, thyroid ultrasound and orbital computed tomography.

Sequencing used peripheral blood mononuclear cells (PBMCs), obtained at new diagnosis, from a patient treated with antithyroid drugs. The V gene is TRBV10-3, the J gene TRBJ2-7; no firm D call. The clonotype was recovered from a woman aged 35 to 49 with Graves disease. The CDR3 DNA sequence: TGTGCCATCAGTGAGGTCGACGGGGAGCAGTACTTC. Its protein is CAISEVDGEQYF.